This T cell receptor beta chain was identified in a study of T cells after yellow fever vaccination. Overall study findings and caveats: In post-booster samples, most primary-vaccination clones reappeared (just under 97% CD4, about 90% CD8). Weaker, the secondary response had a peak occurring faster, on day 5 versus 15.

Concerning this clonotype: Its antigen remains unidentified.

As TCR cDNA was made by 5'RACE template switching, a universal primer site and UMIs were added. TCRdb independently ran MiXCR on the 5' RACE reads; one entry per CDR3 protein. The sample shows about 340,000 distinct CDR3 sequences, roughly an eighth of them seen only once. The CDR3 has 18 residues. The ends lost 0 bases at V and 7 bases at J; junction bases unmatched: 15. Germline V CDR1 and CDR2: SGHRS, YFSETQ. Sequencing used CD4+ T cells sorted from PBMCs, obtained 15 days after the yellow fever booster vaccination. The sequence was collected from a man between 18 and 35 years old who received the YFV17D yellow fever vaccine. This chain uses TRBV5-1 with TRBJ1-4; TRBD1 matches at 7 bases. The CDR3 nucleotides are TGCGCCAGCAGCTTGGCCGCAGGGCGAGGGGGCTCGGGTGAAAAACTGTTTTTT. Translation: CASSLAAGRGGSGEKLFF.